This TCR beta chain was retrieved from a study of T-cell reconstitution after alpha-beta-depleted transplantation in children. Overall study results and limits: Two months or so post-transplant, alpha-beta T cells reportedly derived from several hundred expanded graft clones. T-cell numbers and diversity, one year after transplant, stemmed largely from T cells that were newly produced.

This clonotype appeared a few times. Its antigen is not identified. V shed 1 base, J shed 4 bases, and the junction held 0 bases outside the gene matches. This CDR3 contains 13 residues. This sample's TCRbeta library carried unique molecular identifier barcodes. TCRdb reprocessed the PCR reads via MiXCR and lists one record per CDR3 protein. The sample includes 95,000 to 150,000 distinct CDR3 sequences, roughly 24% of them seen just once. Sequenced material: PBMCs, mostly from graft donor cells, taken 180 days after TCRalphabeta/CD19-depleted stem cell transplant. The V call is TRBV12-3 or TRBV12-4, the J call TRBJ1-2; TRBD1 matches at 7 bases. This TCR came from a male patient aged 2-9 years who had a stem cell transplant for chronic granulomatous disease, so the T cells may come from the graft donor. CDR3 in amino acids: CASSLEGAYGYTF. In DNA, the CDR3 is TGTGCCAGCAGTTTAGAGGGGGCCTATGGCTACACCTTC.